This T cell receptor (beta chain) was identified during a study of T cells in Graves' hyperthyroidism and ophthalmopathy. On the study more broadly: Specimen type is peripheral blood, collected at initial diagnosis prior to any treatment. Study-level points and caveats: Among clonotypes expanded in thyroid above 0.001, most were also found in blood. Ophthalmopathy could be told apart from stable hyperthyroidism with a 13 V-J model.

Notes on this clonotype: What it binds is not known.

The source material, RNA transcripts, was used to amplify TCR beta CDR3 regions. Using the HTBI primer set, a first-round RT-PCR was run on the TCR CDR3. TCRdb passed the multiplex PCR reads through MiXCR, listing each CDR3 protein once. The table has some 760,000 distinct CDR3 sequences, 11% to 15% seen once. Germline V CDR1 and CDR2: DFQATT, SNEGSKA (reference sequence). The germline V and J ends were trimmed by 3 bases and 1 base, with 10 bases remaining between them. CDR3 length: 15 residues. The definition of stable Graves' hyperthyroidism was no ophthalmopathy progression within 18 months. The TCR comes from a woman between 18 and 30 years old with Graves' hyperthyroidism. The V and J genes are TRBV20-1 and TRBJ2-6, with D possibly TRBD2 on 6 matching bases. Sequencing input: blood. In nucleotides, the CDR3 is TGCAGTGCTAGTTTGGGACTGTCTGGGGCCAACGTCCTGACTTTC. Residues: CSASLGLSGANVLTF.